This TCR beta chain was retrieved from a study of T cells in Graves' hyperthyroidism and ophthalmopathy. This clonotype was seen ten or more times. The CDR3 regions of TCR beta were amplified from RNA transcripts. Initially, a first-round RT-PCR of the TCR CDR3 employed the HTBI primer set. TCRdb reprocessed the multiplex PCR reads with MiXCR, giving one entry per CDR3 protein. This sample carries a few hundred thousand distinct CDR3 sequences, just over 45% of them seen once, and the ten largest clones take 19%. This CDR3 has 18 residues. The J segment lost 5 bases and the V segment lost 1 base, leaving 10 bases of the junction unmatched. Germline CDR1 reads KGHDR; CDR2 reads SFDVKD. Patients were excluded because of uncontrolled infection, other autoimmune disease, pregnancy or lactation.

The sequenced sample was peripheral blood or thyroid tissue (not recorded which). The clonotype was recovered from an adult woman with Graves' disease, either hyperthyroidism or ophthalmopathy (not recorded which). The V gene is TRBV24-1, the J gene TRBJ2-2, with TRBD1 identical over 9 bases. For the CDR3, the DNA is TGTGCCACCAGTGATTTTGCAGGACAGGGGATTCGGACCGGGGAGCTGTTTTTT. Translation gives CATSDFAGQGIRTGELFF.